Presented here are 20 T cell receptor beta chains from one specimen sequenced in a study of blood T cell repertoires in COVID-19. Only in-frame clones appear in the TCRdb table, and some are missing; sequencing was by immunoSEQ multiplex PCR. The sample lists roughly 160,000 clones, 85% occurring once. Material for sequencing was peripheral blood. The origin of the receptors is an elderly woman with COVID-19, enrolled during active disease.

The chain carries TRBV7-9 and TRBJ1-3; no clear D gene. Trimming removed 5 bases at V and 4 bases at J, with 12 bases between. Per germline, CDR1 SEHNR and CDR2 FQNEAQ (reference sequence). CDR3 length: 14 amino acids. The CDR3 DNA is TGTGCCAGCAGCCTAACTATATCCGGAAACACCATATATTTT. Encoded protein: CASSLTISGNTIYF.

This clone qualifies as medium-sized (0.01 to 0.1%). V and J are TRBV19 and TRBJ1-2; unclear D gene. V lost 5 bases and J lost 4, with 11 bases in between. Germline lookup yields CDR1 LNHDA and CDR2 SQIVND (reference sequence). CDR3 length: 13 residues. CDR3: CASSASGSYGYTF. CDR3 sequence (DNA): TGTGCCAGTAGTGCCAGCGGGAGCTATGGCTACACCTTC.

This clone was counted once. The chain employs TRBV5-1 and TRBJ2-5; 9 bases map to TRBD1. This CDR3 is built from 14 residues. With 4 bases clipped from V and 5 bases from J, the junction kept 6 bases outside the gene matches. Germline V CDR1 and CDR2: SGHRS, YFSETQ. CDR3 region: CASSTGGGGETQYF. CDR3 nucleotide sequence: TGCGCCAGCAGCACAGGGGGCGGTGGGGAGACCCAGTACTTC.

The J gene is TRBJ1-3, the V gene TRBV18; no clear D. Trimming stripped 0 bases from V and 0 bases from J, with 12 bases between. This CDR3 is 17 amino acids long. The germline V gene encodes CDR1 KGHSH and CDR2 LQKENI. The CDR3 nucleotides read TGTGCCAGCTCACCACCGTCGGGGAGCCTCTCTGGAAACACCATATATTTT. Translation: CASSPPSGSLSGNTIYF. Full variable domain (outside the CDR3, taken from reference TRBV18 and TRBJ1-3): NAGVMQNPRHLVRRRGQEARLRCSPMKGHSHVYWYRQLPEEGLKFMVYLQKENIIDESGMPKERFSAEFPKEGPSILRIQQVVRGDSAAYFCASSPPSGSLSGNTIYFGEGSWLTVV.

This rearrangement joins TRBV5-5 to TRBJ1-5; no clear D gene. The germline V gene has CDR1 SGHKS and CDR2 YYEKEE (reference sequence). The CDR3 extends over 17 amino acids. V was clipped by 4 bases and J by 0 bases, with 17 bases between them. The CDR3 DNA sequence: TGTGCCAGCAGCCTCCGGGTGGTCTCTTCTAGCAATCAGCCCCAGCATTTT. It encodes CASSLRVVSSSNQPQHF.

V and J are TRBV3-1 (or the pseudogene TRBV3-2) and TRBJ2-7; the D gene is possibly TRBD2 (6 bases). With 3 bases removed from V and 3 bases from J, the gap between germline ends came to 18 bases. Germline CDR1 and CDR2: LGHDT and YNNKEL (reference sequence). The CDR3 is 16 amino acids. CDR3 bases: TGTGCCAGCAGCCAGGGCGGGGTTAAAATCCTCTACGAGCAGTACTTC. It encodes CASSQGGVKILYEQYF.

The chain employs TRBV5-4 and TRBJ2-5, with D unresolved. Deletions cut 1 base from V and 3 bases from J, with 7 bases between. The CDR3 runs 13 residues. Germline lookup yields CDR1 SGHNT and CDR2 YYREEE (reference sequence). The chain's CDR3 is CASSLTKEETQYF. CDR3 in DNA: TGTGCCAGCAGCTTGACTAAGGAAGAGACCCAGTACTTC.

In nucleotides, the CDR3 is TGTGCCATCCGGGGCGGACTAGCGGGAGAAGAGACCCAGTACTTC. The encoded protein is CAIRGGLAGEETQYF. The chain is built from TRBV10-3 and TRBJ2-5; TRBD2 matches 13 bases. J was trimmed by 3 bases and V by 8 bases; bases with no gene match: 6. The CDR3 runs to 15 residues. Germline V gives CDR1 ENHRY, CDR2 SYGVKD.

This clone was detected only once. The chain is built from TRBV5-4 and TRBJ2-3, with D possibly matching TRBD2 (5 bases). Germline V gene sequence: CDR1 SGHNT, CDR2 YYREEE (reference sequence). CDR3 length: 17 residues. The V end lost 0 bases, the J end lost 0 bases, and 14 bases lay between the germline ends. CDR3 protein: CASSLVGLGFSTDTQYF. The DNA for the CDR3 is TGTGCCAGCAGCTTGGTAGGACTGGGGTTTAGCACAGATACGCAGTATTTT.

The CDR3 bases are TGTGCCAGCAGTGGGGGACAGGGGAGGTCAGATACGCAGTATTTT. It encodes CASSGGQGRSDTQYF. This chain joins TRBV2 and TRBJ2-3; 10 bases are a match to TRBD1. V was pared by 4 bases and J by 4 bases, with 5 bases of the junction left unmatched. The CDR3 loop spans 15 amino acids. Looked up from germline, CDR1 is SNHLY and CDR2 is FYNNEI.

This clone was counted between two and nine times. V usage is TRBV9 and J usage is TRBJ2-7, with 7 bases matching TRBD1. The germline V gene encodes CDR1 SGDLS and CDR2 YYNGEE. Trimming cost V 3 bases and J 1 base; bases outside gene matches: 4. This CDR3 region has 14 residues. Written as DNA, the CDR3 is TGTGCCAGCAGCGAGCAGGGGGATTCCTACGAGCAGTACTTC. It is translated as CASSEQGDSYEQYF.

This chain uses TRBV7-2 with TRBJ2-7, with D unclear. V dropped 1 base and J dropped 2 bases, with 9 bases sitting between them. This CDR3 has 14 residues. Germline V gene data show CDR1 as SGHTA and CDR2 as FQGNSA. The chain's CDR3 is CASSLGAQPYEQYF. The CDR3 DNA is TGTGCCAGCAGCTTAGGGGCGCAACCCTACGAGCAGTACTTC.

V usage is TRBV28 and J usage is TRBJ1-5; 7 nucleotides line up with TRBD1. The J segment lost 5 bases and the V segment lost 4 bases, leaving 11 bases of the junction unmatched. CDR3 length: 16 residues. Per germline, CDR1 MDHEN and CDR2 SYDVKM. The CDR3 reads CASSSPLAGQHQPQHF. CDR3 nucleotide sequence: TGTGCCAGCAGTTCCCCTCTGGCGGGACAGCATCAGCCCCAGCATTTT.

The chain is built from TRBV14 and TRBJ1-4; D remains unclear. V was trimmed by 4 bases and J by 13 bases, leaving 19 bases between them. The CDR3 consists of 14 residues. Per germline, CDR1 SGHDN and CDR2 FVKESK. CDR3 sequence: CASSLQAAAGILFF. DNA of the CDR3: TGTGCCAGCAGCCTGCAAGCCGCCGCGGGGATACTGTTTTTT.

The gene calls are TRBV6-5 and TRBJ1-2, with D possibly being TRBD1 (5 bases). V lost 6 bases and J 4 bases, leaving 18 bases between the germline ends. The CDR3 loop spans 15 amino acids. CDR1 MNHEY and CDR2 SVGAGI come from the germline V gene. This CDR3 is CASSKGSQLSYGYTF. The CDR3 region has the DNA TGTGCCAGCAGCAAGGGGTCCCAGCTATCCTATGGCTACACCTTC.

This rearrangement joins TRBV5-1 to TRBJ2-6; D is possibly TRBD1 (5 bases). Trimming left V 7 bases short and J 0 bases short, with 11 bases between. In germline, CDR1 is SGHRS, CDR2 YFSETQ. The CDR3 covers 15 residues. CDR3 DNA sequence: TGCGCCAGCGAAGACAGCCCCTCTGGGGCCAACGTCCTGACTTTC. Translation: CASEDSPSGANVLTF. Using reference TRBV5-1 and TRBJ2-6 for the parts outside the CDR3, the full variable domain is KAGVTQTPRYLIKTRGQQVTLSCSPISGHRSVSWYQQTPGQGLQFLFEYFSETQRNKGNFPGRFSGRQFSNSRSEMNVSTLELGDSALYLCASEDSPSGANVLTFGAGSRLTVL.

The V gene is TRBV7-2, the J gene TRBJ1-2, with D maybe TRBD1 (5 bases). The CDR3 is 13 residues long. Trimming shortened V by 1 base and J by 4 bases, and 7 bases separated the two germline ends. Germline lookup yields CDR1 SGHTA and CDR2 FQGNSA. The chain's CDR3 is CASSLGQIYGYTF. CDR3 sequence (DNA): TGTGCCAGCAGCTTAGGACAGATCTATGGCTACACCTTC.

The chain uses TRBV12-5 and TRBJ2-7; 7 nucleotides line up with TRBD2. The length of the CDR3 is 15 residues. Trimming cost V 3 bases and J 4 bases; bases outside gene matches: 9. Germline assignment: CDR1 LGHNT and CDR2 FRNRAP. CDR3 DNA sequence: TGTGCTAGTGGTTTCGGAGGTCAGGGAGGGTACGAGCAGTACTTC. Protein sequence: CASGFGGQGGYEQYF.

This clone came up once. V and J are TRBV28 and TRBJ2-7; possibly TRBD2 for D (5 bases). The CDR3 totals 14 residues. CDR1 and CDR2 from the germline V gene are MDHEN and SYDVKM. The germline V and J ends were trimmed by 4 bases and 2 bases, with 12 bases remaining between them. The DNA of the CDR3 is TGTGCCAGCAGTTCGGGAACGGGAACCTACGAGCAGTACTTC. Protein product: CASSSGTGTYEQYF.

This CDR3 is CASSLAGSYEQYF. CDR3 bases: TGTGCCAGCAGCTTAGCAGGCTCCTACGAGCAGTACTTC. The chain is built from TRBV13 and TRBJ2-7, with D unclear. V lost 1 base, J lost 0 bases, and 4 bases lay in between. There are 13 residues in the CDR3. CDR1 is PRHDT, CDR2 FYEKMQ, per germline (reference sequence).